This passage covers 15 T cell receptor beta chains from one sample sequenced in a study of control samples from healthy donors and cancer patients. TCRdb's table, derived via immunoSEQ multiplex PCR, lists solely in-frame clones and lacks some. The sample lists over 75,000 clones, about 82% seen once, with roughly 19% in the top ten. What was sequenced was blood. The source is a man aged 25-45 years in good health.

The chain is built from TRBV29-1 and TRBJ2-3, with D perhaps matching TRBD1 (5 bases). Trimming left V 6 bases short and J 6 bases short, with 10 bases between. CDR1 SQVTM and CDR2 ANQGSEA come from the germline V gene. The CDR3 loop spans 11 amino acids. The CDR3 DNA is TGCAGCGTCACCGCAGGGGATACGCAGTATTTT. This codes for CSVTAGDTQYF.

This sequence joins TRBV28 and TRBJ1-6; 7 bases fit TRBD1. The J segment lost 6 bases and the V segment lost 2 bases, leaving 1 base of the junction unmatched. The length of the CDR3 is 14 residues. Germline V gene lookup returns CDR1 MDHEN and CDR2 SYDVKM. The CDR3 bases are TGTGCCAGCAGTTTAGGGACAGCTAATTCACCCCTCCACTTT. Residues: CASSLGTANSPLHF.

The chain uses TRBV6-5 and TRBJ2-2; no reliable D call. Germline values: CDR1 MNHEY, CDR2 SVGAGI. V lost 6 bases to trimming and J lost 4 bases, with 3 bases between them. The CDR3 sequence is 11 residues long. CDR3 sequence (DNA): TGTGCCAGCAGGGCCACCGGGGAGCTGTTTTTT. It is translated as CASRATGELFF.

The gene calls are TRBV7-9 and TRBJ1-1; D is uncertain. CDR1 is SEHNR and CDR2 is FQNEAQ in the germline V gene (reference sequence). This CDR3 is 13 amino acids long. V dropped 1 base and J dropped 0 bases, with 3 bases sitting between them. The CDR3: CASSLVLNTEAFF. CDR3 nucleotides: TGTGCCAGCAGCTTAGTCTTGAACACTGAAGCTTTCTTT.

The chain uses TRBV10-3 and TRBJ1-6; D possibly corresponds to TRBD1 (6 bases). This CDR3 contains 14 residues. CDR1 is ENHRY and CDR2 is SYGVKD in the germline V gene. V was clipped by 10 bases and J by 0 bases, with 10 bases between them. The CDR3 DNA sequence: TGTGCCACCAGGGGAAGCTCCTATAATTCACCCCTCCACTTT. Translating it yields CATRGSSYNSPLHF.

This chain connects TRBV6-5 to TRBJ1-2, with D perhaps TRBD1 (6 bases). V lost 4 bases and J lost 4, with 13 bases in between. The CDR3 runs 14 residues. In germline, CDR1 is MNHEY, CDR2 SVGAGI. CDR3 sequence reads: CASSSVQGFYGYTF. The CDR3, as DNA: TGTGCCAGCAGTTCCGTACAGGGATTCTATGGCTACACCTTC.

There are a few counts of this clone. The V and J genes are TRBV11-2 and TRBJ2-5, with 9 positions matching TRBD2. CDR1 and CDR2 from the germline V gene are SGHAT and FQNNGV. The CDR3 totals 16 residues. J was trimmed by 5 bases and V by 1 base; bases with no gene match: 8. CDR3 bases: TGTGCCAGCAGCTTAGGCGGGGGGGCGGCGATCGAGACCCAGTACTTC. Translated: CASSLGGGAAIETQYF.

The rearrangement uses TRBV4-2 and TRBJ2-4, with a weak D call TRBD2 (5 bases). CDR3 size: 14 residues. The germline CDR1 and CDR2 sequences are LGHNA and YNFKEQ. Between the trimmed V and J ends, which lost 3 bases and 5 bases, there was a span of 11 bases. CDR3: CASSQTGNQNIQYF. CDR3 coding DNA: TGTGCCAGCAGCCAGACGGGGAACCAAAACATTCAGTACTTC.

The chain employs TRBV28 and TRBJ1-5; tentative D call: TRBD1 (5 bases). V was trimmed by 6 bases and J by 7 bases, leaving 19 bases between them. Germline V lookup: CDR1 MDHEN, CDR2 SYDVKM. The CDR3 sequence is 15 residues long. CDR3 nucleotides: TGTGCCAGCAGCCCCGCGGGGGGGGACCGCCAGCCCCAGCATTTT. Amino acids: CASSPAGGDRQPQHF. The variable domain in full, completed from reference TRBV28 and TRBJ1-5, reads DVKVTQSSRYLVKRTGEKVFLECVQDMDHENMFWYRQDPGLGLRLIYFSYDVKMKEKGDIPEGYSVSREKKERFSLILESASTNQTSMYLCASSPAGGDRQPQHFGDGTRLSIL.

The J gene is TRBJ2-1, the V gene TRBV6-5; D unclear. The CDR3 spans 11 residues. Trimming cost V 10 bases and J 2 bases, with 6 bases left between them. Germline values: CDR1 MNHEY, CDR2 SVGAGI. The CDR3 protein is CAISPYNEQFF. CDR3 DNA: TGTGCCATCTCCCCCTACAATGAGCAGTTCTTC.

The chain couples TRBV18 to TRBJ1-5, with D possibly TRBD1 on 6 matching bases. This CDR3 is built from 13 residues. In germline, CDR1 is KGHSH, CDR2 LQKENI. The germline V and J ends were trimmed by 4 bases and 4 bases, with 8 bases remaining between them. The DNA of the CDR3 is TGTGCCAGCTCACTCGGACAGAATCAGCCCCAGCATTTT. It codes for CASSLGQNQPQHF.

The chain recombines TRBV9 with TRBJ1-2, with 7 nucleotides matching TRBD1. Per the germline V gene, CDR1 is SGDLS and CDR2 is YYNGEE. CDR3 length: 16 amino acids. V gave up 3 bases and J gave up 1 base; unmatched junction bases: 9. In nucleotides, the CDR3 is TGTGCCAGCAGCGGGGACAGCCAAATACATAACTATGGCTACACCTTC. Translated, it gives CASSGDSQIHNYGYTF.

This CDR3 is CASTNRAQRGWNQPQHF. The DNA for the CDR3 is TGTGCCAGTACCAACCGGGCCCAAAGGGGTTGGAATCAGCCCCAGCATTTT. The chain couples TRBV19 to TRBJ1-5; TRBD1 is a possible D gene (5 bases). V was pared by 7 bases and J by 4 bases, with 23 bases between. The CDR3 consists of 17 residues. CDR1 and CDR2 from the germline V gene are LNHDA and SQIVND (reference sequence).

The CDR3, as DNA: TGTGCCAGCAGTGAAGCGGTAGCGACAGGGAGGAACGAGCAGTACTTC. It translates to CASSEAVATGRNEQYF. The chain combines TRBV2 with TRBJ2-7, with D maybe TRBD1 (7 bases). The ends were cut back, 0 bases at V and 5 bases at J, with 17 bases in the middle. Looked up from germline, CDR1 is SNHLY and CDR2 is FYNNEI. The CDR3 has 16 residues.

The gene calls are TRBV7-2 and TRBJ1-5, with unresolved D. This CDR3 is built from 13 residues. V was clipped by 3 bases and J by 4 bases, with 7 bases between them. Germline V gives CDR1 SGHTA, CDR2 FQGNSA. In DNA form, the CDR3 reads TGTGCCAGCAGCTTTAAATTAAATCAGCCCCAGCATTTT. Protein sequence: CASSFKLNQPQHF.